Listed below are T cell receptor beta chains from one sample, sequenced in a study of beta chain features in type 1 diabetes. Produced via immunoSEQ multiplex PCR; TCRdb's table is partial and in-frame only. The sample includes around 190,000 clones, 10% to 15% seen only once; the top ten take 0.55% to 0.8%. The specimen was central memory CD4+ T cells from blood. The receptors were gathered from a woman under 30 in good health. Both conserved end residues are trimmed from each CDR3. The order of the fields is V gene, D gene, J gene, CDR3 protein. D genes are given only for firm matches.

V gene: TRBV29-1; D gene: NA; J gene: TRBJ1-1; CDR3 protein: SVLVGNTEAF
V gene: TRBV27; D gene: NA; J gene: TRBJ1-2; CDR3 protein: ASSSGWQLYGYT
V gene: TRBV9; D gene: TRBD2; J gene: TRBJ2-1; CDR3 protein: ASSVAGTSGYNEQF
V gene: TRBV4-1; D gene: NA; J gene: TRBJ2-1; CDR3 protein: ASSQDRTSGFNEQF
V gene: TRBV11-2; D gene: TRBD2; J gene: TRBJ2-1; CDR3 protein: ASSSSGLAGGEF
V gene: TRBV7-3; D gene: NA; J gene: TRBJ2-4; CDR3 protein: ASSLTSGIQY
V gene: TRBV6-5; D gene: TRBD1; J gene: TRBJ2-7; CDR3 protein: ASSYSTGPHYEQY
V gene: TRBV30; D gene: NA; J gene: TRBJ2-1; CDR3 protein: AWSVRGGSYNEQF
V gene: TRBV30; D gene: NA; J gene: TRBJ2-7; CDR3 protein: AWSVLGTPTYEQY
V gene: TRBV15; D gene: TRBD2; J gene: TRBJ2-1; CDR3 protein: ATSVTSGSPRNEQF